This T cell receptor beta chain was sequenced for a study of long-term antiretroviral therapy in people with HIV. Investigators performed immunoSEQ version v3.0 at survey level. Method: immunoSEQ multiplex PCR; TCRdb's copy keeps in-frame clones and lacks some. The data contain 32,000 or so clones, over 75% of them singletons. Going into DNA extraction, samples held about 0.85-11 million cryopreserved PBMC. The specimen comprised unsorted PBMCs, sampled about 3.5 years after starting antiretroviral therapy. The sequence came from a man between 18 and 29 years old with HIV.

The CDR3 DNA sequence: TGTGCCAGCAGTTCGGGCATCAGCTCCTACGAGCAGTACTTC. Translating gives CASSSGISSYEQYF. The chain joins TRBV28 to TRBJ2-7; D not resolved. Looked up from germline, CDR1 is MDHEN and CDR2 is SYDVKM. Deletions cut 4 bases from V and 0 bases from J, with 10 bases between. CDR3 length: 14 amino acids.